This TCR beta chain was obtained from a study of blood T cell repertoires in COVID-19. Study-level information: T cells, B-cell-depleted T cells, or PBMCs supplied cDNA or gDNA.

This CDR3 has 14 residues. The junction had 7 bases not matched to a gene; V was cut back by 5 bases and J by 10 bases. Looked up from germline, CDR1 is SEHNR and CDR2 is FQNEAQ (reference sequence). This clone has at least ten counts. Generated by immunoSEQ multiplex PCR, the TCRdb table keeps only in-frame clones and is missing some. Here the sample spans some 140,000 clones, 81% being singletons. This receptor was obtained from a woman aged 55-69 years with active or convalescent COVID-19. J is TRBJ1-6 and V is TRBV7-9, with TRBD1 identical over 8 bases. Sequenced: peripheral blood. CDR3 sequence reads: CASSRDRTESPLHF. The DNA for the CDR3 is TGTGCCAGCAGCCGGGACAGGACGGAATCACCCCTCCACTTT.